A single sample is the source of the 4 T cell receptor beta chains below, sequenced in a study of shared clonotypes between healthy human individuals. The method was immunoSEQ multiplex PCR; TCRdb's version includes in-frame clones alone and lacks a portion of them. The top ten clones hold about 0.45% of a sample with roughly 1,500,000 clones, 95% to 99% of them seen once. The sequenced sample consisted of naive CD4+ T cells sorted from blood. Noted subset: CD45RA+ positively selected. The receptors come from a man between 25 and 39 years old in good health.

The chain couples TRBV7-9 to TRBJ2-7, with 10 nucleotides matching TRBD1. V shed 5 bases, J shed 3 bases, and the junction held 4 bases outside the gene matches. CDR1 and CDR2 from the germline V gene are SEHNR and FQNEAQ (reference sequence). The CDR3 has 14 residues. The DNA for the CDR3 is TGTGCCAGCAGCAAGAGGGACAGGGGCTACGAGCAGTACTTC. Its translation: CASSKRDRGYEQYF.

The V and J genes are TRBV2 and TRBJ1-1; weak D call: TRBD1 (5 bases). The V gene's germline CDR1 is SNHLY and CDR2 FYNNEI. The CDR3 consists of 16 residues. Deletions cut 1 base from V and 3 bases from J, with 15 bases between. CDR3 loop: CASSEEGRLGDTEAFF. The CDR3 DNA follows: TGTGCCAGCAGTGAAGAGGGCCGGTTGGGGGACACTGAAGCTTTCTTT.

The chain combines TRBV5-8 with TRBJ2-1; 9 bases agree with TRBD2. CDR1 and CDR2 (germline): SGHTS, YDEGEE. The V and J ends lost 6 bases and 5 bases, in that order; junction bases with no gene match: 9. CDR3 length equals 15 residues. The CDR3 sequence is CASNGIAGADNEQFF. In nucleotides, the CDR3 is TGTGCCAGCAACGGAATAGCGGGAGCGGACAATGAGCAGTTCTTC.

The rearrangement joins TRBV19 to TRBJ1-4; 8 bases line up with TRBD1. Germline CDR1 LNHDA, CDR2 SQIVND (reference sequence). This CDR3 has 14 amino acids. J was trimmed by 6 bases and V by 5 bases; bases with no gene match: 5. The CDR3 protein is CASSATGGDEKLFF. CDR3 DNA sequence: TGTGCCAGTAGTGCCACAGGGGGGGATGAAAAACTGTTTTTT. The entire variable domain, with the rest obtained from reference TRBV19 and TRBJ1-4, is as follows: DGGITQSPKYLFRKEGQNVTLSCEQNLNHDAMYWYRQDPGQGLRLIYYSQIVNDFQKGDIAEGYSVSREKKESFPLTVTSAQKNPTAFYLCASSATGGDEKLFFGSGTQLSVL.